This paragraph covers one TCR beta chain sequence. Its antigen is as yet unknown. This CDR3 is built from 13 residues. Trimming left V 3 bases short and J 1 base short, with 7 bases between. Germline loops: CDR1 KGHSH, CDR2 LQKENI. TCRdb's table, derived via immunoSEQ multiplex PCR, lists solely in-frame clones and lacks some. The table has about 82,000 clones, 65% to 85% seen once. The entry originates in a study of memory CD4+ T cells and cytomegalovirus serostatus. The overall study: Healthy Belgian adult donors included about 10 CMV-positive and 20 to 30 CMV-negative people. Study findings and constraints: Repertoires predicted CMV serostatus with median bootstrapped AUC of 0.95. CD4+ memory repertoires contained about two fifths of the 164 reported CMV TCRbeta sequences.

Single viable CD3+CD4+CD8-CD45RO+ cells were sorted as the memory CD4+ T cells. After thawing, CD4+ T cells were positively selected. This TCR was sampled from an adult in good health and CMV-seronegative. This chain uses TRBV18 with TRBJ2-7; D possibly corresponds to TRBD1 (5 bases). Sequencing was performed on memory CD4+ T cells from blood. As DNA, the CDR3 is TGTGCCAGCTCACCCACAGGTTCCTACGAGCAGTACTTC. Translation: CASSPTGSYEQYF.